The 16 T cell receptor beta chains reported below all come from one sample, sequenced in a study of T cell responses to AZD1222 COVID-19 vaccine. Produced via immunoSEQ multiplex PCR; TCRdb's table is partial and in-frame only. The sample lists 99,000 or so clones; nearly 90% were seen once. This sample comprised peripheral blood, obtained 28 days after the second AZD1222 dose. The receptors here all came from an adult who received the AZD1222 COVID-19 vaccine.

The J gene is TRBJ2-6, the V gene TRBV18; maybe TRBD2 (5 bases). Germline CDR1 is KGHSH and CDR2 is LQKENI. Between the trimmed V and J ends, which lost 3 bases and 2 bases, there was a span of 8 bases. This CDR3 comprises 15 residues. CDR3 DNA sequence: TGTGCCAGCTCACCCGAGAGGGCTGGGGCCAACGTCCTGACTTTC. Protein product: CASSPERAGANVLTF.

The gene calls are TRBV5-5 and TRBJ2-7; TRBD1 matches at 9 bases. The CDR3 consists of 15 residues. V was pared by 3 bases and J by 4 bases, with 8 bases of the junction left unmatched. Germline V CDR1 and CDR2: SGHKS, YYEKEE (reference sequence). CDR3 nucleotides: TGTGCCAGCAGCTGGGGTTGGACAGGGGATTACGAGCAGTACTTC. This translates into CASSWGWTGDYEQYF.

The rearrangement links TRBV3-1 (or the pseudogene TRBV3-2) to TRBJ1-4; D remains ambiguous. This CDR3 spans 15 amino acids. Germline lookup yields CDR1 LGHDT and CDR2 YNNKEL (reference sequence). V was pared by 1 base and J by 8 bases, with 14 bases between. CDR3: CASSQVGPHGEKLFF. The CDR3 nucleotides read TGTGCCAGCAGCCAAGTAGGACCTCATGGGGAAAAACTGTTTTTT.

The CDR3 DNA sequence: TGTGCCAGCTCACCTCTCGCCGGGAGAAGCACAGATACGCAGTATTTT. It codes for CASSPLAGRSTDTQYF. The chain links TRBV18 to TRBJ2-3; D is possibly TRBD2 (6 bases). V was clipped by 3 bases and J by 0 bases, with 13 bases between them. This CDR3 comprises 16 residues. Germline lookup yields CDR1 KGHSH and CDR2 LQKENI.

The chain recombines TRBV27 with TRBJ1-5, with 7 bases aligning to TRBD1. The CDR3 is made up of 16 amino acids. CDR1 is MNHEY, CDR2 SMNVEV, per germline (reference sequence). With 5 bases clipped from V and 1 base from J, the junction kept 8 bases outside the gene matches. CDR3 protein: CASSQTSTGSNQPQHF. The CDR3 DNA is TGTGCCAGCAGTCAAACCTCGACAGGGAGCAATCAGCCCCAGCATTTT.

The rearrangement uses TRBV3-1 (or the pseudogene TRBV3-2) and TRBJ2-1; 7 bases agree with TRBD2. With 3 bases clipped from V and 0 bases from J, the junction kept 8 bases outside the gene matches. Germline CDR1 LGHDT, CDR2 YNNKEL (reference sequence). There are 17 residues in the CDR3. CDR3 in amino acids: CASSQGGILSSYNEQFF. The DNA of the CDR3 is TGTGCCAGCAGCCAGGGGGGGATTCTCAGCTCCTACAATGAGCAGTTCTTC.

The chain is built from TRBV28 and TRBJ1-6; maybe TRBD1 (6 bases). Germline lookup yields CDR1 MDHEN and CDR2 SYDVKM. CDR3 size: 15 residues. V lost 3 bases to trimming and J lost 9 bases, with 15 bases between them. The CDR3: CASSFGRGRISPLHF. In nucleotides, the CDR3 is TGTGCCAGCAGTTTTGGCAGGGGCAGAATTTCACCCCTCCACTTT.

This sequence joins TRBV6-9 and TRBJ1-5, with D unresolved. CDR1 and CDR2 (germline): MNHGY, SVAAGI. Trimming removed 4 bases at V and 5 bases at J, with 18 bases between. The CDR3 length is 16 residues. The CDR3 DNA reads TGTGCCAGCAGTTCGACGACTGAGGGTACCGATCAGCCCCAGCATTTT. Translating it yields CASSSTTEGTDQPQHF.

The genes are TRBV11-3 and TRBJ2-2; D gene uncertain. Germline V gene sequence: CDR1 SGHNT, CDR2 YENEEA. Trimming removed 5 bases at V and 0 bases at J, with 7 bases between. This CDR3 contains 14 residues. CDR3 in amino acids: CASSPRANTGELFF. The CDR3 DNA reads TGTGCCAGCAGCCCCCGAGCGAACACCGGGGAGCTGTTTTTT. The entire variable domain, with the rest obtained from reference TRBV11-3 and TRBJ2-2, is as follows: EAGVVQSPRYKIIEKKQPVAFWCNPISGHNTLYWYLQNLGQGPELLIRYENEEAVDDSQLPKDRFSAERLKGVDSTLKIQPAELGDSAVYLCASSPRANTGELFFGEGSRLTVL.

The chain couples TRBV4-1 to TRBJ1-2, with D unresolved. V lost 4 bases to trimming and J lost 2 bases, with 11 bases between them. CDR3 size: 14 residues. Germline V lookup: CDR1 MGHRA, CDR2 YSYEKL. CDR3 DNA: TGCGCCAGCAGCCCGTCTCGGGCCAACTATGGCTACACCTTC. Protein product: CASSPSRANYGYTF.

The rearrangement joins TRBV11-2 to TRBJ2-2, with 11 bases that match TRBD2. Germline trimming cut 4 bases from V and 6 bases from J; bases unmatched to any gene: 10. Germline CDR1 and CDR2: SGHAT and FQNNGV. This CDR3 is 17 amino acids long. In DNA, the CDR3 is TGTGCCAGCAGCTCAGAAACACTAGCGGGAGTCCCCGGGGAGCTGTTTTTT. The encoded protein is CASSSETLAGVPGELFF.

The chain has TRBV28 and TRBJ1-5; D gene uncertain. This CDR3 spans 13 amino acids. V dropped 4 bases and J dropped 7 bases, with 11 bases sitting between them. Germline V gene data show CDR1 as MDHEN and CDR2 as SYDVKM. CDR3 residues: CASSYVSGQPQHF. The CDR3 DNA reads TGTGCCAGCAGTTACGTATCGGGCCAGCCCCAGCATTTT.

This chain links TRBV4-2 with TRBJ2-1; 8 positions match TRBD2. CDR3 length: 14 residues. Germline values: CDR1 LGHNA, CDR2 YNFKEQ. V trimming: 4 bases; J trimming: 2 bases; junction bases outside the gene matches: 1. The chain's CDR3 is CASSLAGPYNEQFF. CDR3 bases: TGTGCCAGCAGCCTAGCGGGGCCCTACAATGAGCAGTTCTTC.

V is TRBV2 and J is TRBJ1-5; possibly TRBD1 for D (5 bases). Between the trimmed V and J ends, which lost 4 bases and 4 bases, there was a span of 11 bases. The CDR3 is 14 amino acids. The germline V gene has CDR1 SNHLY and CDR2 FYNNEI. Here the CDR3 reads CASSGGRLNQPQHF. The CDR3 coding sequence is TGTGCCAGCAGTGGGGGACGGCTAAATCAGCCCCAGCATTTT.

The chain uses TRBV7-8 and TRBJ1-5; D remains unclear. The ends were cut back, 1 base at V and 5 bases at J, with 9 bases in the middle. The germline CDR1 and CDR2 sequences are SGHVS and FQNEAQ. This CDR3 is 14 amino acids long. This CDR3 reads CASSLGAADQPQHF. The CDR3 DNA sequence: TGTGCCAGCAGCTTAGGGGCAGCTGATCAGCCCCAGCATTTT. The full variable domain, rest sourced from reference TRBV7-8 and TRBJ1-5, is GAGVSQSPRYKVAKRGQDVALRCDPISGHVSLFWYQQALGQGPEFLTYFQNEAQLDKSGLPSDRFFAERPEGSVSTLKIQRTQQEDSAVYLCASSLGAADQPQHFGDGTRLSIL.

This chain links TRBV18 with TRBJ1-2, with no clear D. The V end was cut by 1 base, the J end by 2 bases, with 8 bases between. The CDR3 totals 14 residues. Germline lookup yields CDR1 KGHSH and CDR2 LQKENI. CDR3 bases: TGTGCCAGCTCACCACTGACCGAGAACTATGGCTACACCTTC. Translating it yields CASSPLTENYGYTF.